Reported below is one T cell receptor beta chain. The record originates from a study of blood T cell repertoires in COVID-19. Participant ages covered roughly 18 to 89 years across approximately 25 US areas. CDR1 KGHSH and CDR2 LQKENI come from the germline V gene. The ends lost 5 bases at V and 1 base at J; junction bases unmatched: 7. The CDR3 is 15 residues long. This table comes from immunoSEQ multiplex PCR, and its TCRdb copy is limited to in-frame clones, with some not included. Of about 310,000 clones in the sample, over 85% are singletons; the top ten hold roughly 10%. Material for sequencing was PBMCs or T cells enriched from blood (not recorded which). The sequence was obtained from a woman under 40 who had recovered from COVID-19. The chain employs TRBV18 and TRBJ1-1, with 7 bases fitting TRBD1. The CDR3 reads CASSLGGIGNTEAFF. CDR3 nucleotides: TGTGCCAGCTCATTAGGGGGCATAGGGAACACTGAAGCTTTCTTT.